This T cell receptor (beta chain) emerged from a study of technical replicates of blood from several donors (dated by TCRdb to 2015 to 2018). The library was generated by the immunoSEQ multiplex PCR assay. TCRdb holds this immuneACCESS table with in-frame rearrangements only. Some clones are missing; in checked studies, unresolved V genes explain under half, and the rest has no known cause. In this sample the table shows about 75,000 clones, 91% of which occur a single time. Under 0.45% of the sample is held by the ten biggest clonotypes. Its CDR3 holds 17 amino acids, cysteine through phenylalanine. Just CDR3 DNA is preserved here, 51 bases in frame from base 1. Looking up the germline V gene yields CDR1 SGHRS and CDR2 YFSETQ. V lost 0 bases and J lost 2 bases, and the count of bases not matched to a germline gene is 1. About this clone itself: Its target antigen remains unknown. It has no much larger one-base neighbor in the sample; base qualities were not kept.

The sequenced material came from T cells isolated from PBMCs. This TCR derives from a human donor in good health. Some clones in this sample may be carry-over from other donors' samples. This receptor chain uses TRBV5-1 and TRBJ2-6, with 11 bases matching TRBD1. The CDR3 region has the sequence CASSLGTGGTGANVLTF. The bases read TGCGCCAGCAGCTTGGGGACAGGGGGCACTGGGGCCAACGTCCTGACTTTC.